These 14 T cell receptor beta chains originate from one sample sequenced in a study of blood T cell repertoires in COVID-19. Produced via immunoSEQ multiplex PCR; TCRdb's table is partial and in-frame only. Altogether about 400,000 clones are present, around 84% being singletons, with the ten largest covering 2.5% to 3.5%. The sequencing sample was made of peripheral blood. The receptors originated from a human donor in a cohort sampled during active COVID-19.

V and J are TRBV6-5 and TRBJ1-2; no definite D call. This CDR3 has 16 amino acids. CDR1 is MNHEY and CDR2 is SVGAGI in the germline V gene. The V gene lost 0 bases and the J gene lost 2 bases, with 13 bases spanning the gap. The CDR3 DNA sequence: TGTGCCAGCAGTTACTCGTGGCAGGCGAAAAACTATGGCTACACCTTC. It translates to CASSYSWQAKNYGYTF.

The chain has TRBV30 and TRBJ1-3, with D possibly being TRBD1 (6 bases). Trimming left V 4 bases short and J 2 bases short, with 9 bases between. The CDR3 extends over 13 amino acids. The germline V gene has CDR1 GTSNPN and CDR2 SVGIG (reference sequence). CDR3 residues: CAWNTGTGNTIYF. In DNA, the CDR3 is TGTGCCTGGAACACAGGGACTGGAAACACCATATATTTT.

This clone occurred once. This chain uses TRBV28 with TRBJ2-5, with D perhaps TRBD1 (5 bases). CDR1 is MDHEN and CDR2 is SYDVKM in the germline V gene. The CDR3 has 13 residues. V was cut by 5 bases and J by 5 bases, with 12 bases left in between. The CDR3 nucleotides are TGTGCCAGCAGTGTCCAGGGTAGCGAGACCCAGTACTTC. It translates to CASSVQGSETQYF.

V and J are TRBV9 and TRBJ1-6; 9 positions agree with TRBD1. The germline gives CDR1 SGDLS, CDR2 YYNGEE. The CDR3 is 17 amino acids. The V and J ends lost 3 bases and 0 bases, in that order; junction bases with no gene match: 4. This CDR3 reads CASSAGTGSSYNSPLHF. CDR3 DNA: TGTGCCAGCAGCGCCGGGACAGGGAGCTCCTATAATTCACCCCTCCACTTT.

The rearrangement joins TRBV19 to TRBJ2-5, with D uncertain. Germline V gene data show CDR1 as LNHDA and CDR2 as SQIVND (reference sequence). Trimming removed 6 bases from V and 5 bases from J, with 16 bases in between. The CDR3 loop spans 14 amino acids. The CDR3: CASRVSHRRETQYF. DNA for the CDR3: TGTGCCAGTAGAGTATCGCACAGAAGGGAGACCCAGTACTTC.

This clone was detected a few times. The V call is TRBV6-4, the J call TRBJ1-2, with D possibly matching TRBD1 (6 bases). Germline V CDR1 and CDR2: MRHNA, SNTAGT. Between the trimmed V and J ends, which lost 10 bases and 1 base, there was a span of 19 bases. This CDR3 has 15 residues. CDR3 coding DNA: TGTGCCATCCCGCTCCAGGACAGCAATAACTATGGCTACACCTTC. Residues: CAIPLQDSNNYGYTF.

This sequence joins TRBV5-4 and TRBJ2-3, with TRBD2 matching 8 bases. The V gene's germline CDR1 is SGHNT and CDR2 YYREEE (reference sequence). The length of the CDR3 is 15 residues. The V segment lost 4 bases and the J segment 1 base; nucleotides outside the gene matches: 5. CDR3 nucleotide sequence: TGTGCCAGCAGCCGCCCGGGACTAGGCACAGATACGCAGTATTTT. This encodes CASSRPGLGTDTQYF.

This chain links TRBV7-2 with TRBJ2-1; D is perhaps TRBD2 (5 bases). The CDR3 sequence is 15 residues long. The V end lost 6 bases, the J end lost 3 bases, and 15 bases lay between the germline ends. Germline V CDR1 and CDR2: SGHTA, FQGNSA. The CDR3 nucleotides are TGTGCCAGCAGTCTAACATATCGGGGCTACAATGAGCAGTTCTTC. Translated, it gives CASSLTYRGYNEQFF.

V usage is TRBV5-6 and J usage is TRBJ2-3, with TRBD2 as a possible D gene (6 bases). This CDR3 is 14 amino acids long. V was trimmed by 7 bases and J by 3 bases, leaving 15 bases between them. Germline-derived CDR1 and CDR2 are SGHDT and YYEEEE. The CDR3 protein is CASCGGIGTDTQYF. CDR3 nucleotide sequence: TGTGCCAGCTGCGGCGGGATAGGGACAGATACGCAGTATTTT.

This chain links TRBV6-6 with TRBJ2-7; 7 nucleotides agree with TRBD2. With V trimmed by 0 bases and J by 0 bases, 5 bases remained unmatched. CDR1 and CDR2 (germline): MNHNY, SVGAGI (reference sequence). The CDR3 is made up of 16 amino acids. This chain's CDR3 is CASSYSGGSGSYEQYF. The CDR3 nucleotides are TGTGCCAGCAGTTACTCGGGCGGGAGCGGCTCCTACGAGCAGTACTTC.

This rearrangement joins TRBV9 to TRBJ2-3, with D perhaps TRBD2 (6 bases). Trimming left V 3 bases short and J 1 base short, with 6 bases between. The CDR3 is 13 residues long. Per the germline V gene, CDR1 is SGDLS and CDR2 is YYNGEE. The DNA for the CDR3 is TGTGCCAGCAGCGCGGGGGGCACAGATACGCAGTATTTT. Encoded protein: CASSAGGTDTQYF.

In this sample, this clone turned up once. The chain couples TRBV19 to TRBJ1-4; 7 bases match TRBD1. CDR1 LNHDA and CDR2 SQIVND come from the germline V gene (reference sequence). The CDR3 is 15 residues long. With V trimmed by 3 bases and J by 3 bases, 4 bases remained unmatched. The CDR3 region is CASSIQGGPNEKLFF. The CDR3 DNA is TGTGCCAGTAGTATCCAGGGGGGACCTAATGAAAAACTGTTTTTT.

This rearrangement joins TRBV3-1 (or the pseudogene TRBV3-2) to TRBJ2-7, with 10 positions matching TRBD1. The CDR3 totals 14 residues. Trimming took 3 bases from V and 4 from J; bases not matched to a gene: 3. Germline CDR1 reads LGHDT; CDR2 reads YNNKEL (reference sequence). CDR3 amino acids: CASSHWDRGYEQYF. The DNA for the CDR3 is TGTGCCAGCAGCCACTGGGACAGGGGATACGAGCAGTACTTC.

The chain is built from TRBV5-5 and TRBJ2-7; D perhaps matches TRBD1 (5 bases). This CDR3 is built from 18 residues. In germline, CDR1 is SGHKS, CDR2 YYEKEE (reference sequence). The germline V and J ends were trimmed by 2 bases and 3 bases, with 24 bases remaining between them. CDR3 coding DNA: TGTGCCAGCAGCTTACGGCAGGGTGCCCTTGGGGTCCTCTACGAGCAGTACTTC. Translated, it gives CASSLRQGALGVLYEQYF.